This T cell receptor beta chain was sequenced in a study of blood T cells in healthy people across ages (dated by TCRdb to between 2015 and 2016). Regarding the study in general: In model experiments, roughly one uniquely barcoded TCR beta cDNA molecule per two T cells was captured by template switching. To track age-related changes in TCR beta repertoire diversity, the study relied on deep sequencing normalized with unique cDNA molecular identifiers. Donors were grouped into four age groups: young (average roughly 15 years), middle-aged (roughly 40), aged (around 60) and long-lived (around 80). Donors of different ages were randomly distributed across sequencing lanes to avoid experimental bias. The study analyzed two additional independent replicas of 1 million unique cDNA reads from the same blood draw for two donors, one aged 18 to 30 and one aged 80 or older. Findings and caveats that apply to the study as a whole: Observed TCR beta diversity per million T cells fell roughly linearly with age, and a significant reduction was already apparent by age about 43. Estimates of total diversity based on one million sequenced T cells were considered lower bounds and underestimates. A strong correlation was found between observed TCR beta diversity and the percentage of naive T cells measured by flow cytometry. Because donor CMV infection status was unknown, age-related changes in expanded clonotypes were potentially confounded. Compared with the aged group, the long-lived group had more naive CD4+ T cells, fewer expanded clones and increased TCR diversity, suggesting age selection. Since profiling was done on bulk unsorted PBMCs, naive and antigen-experienced compartments could not be conclusively compared.

The roughly 39 donors, aged roughly 6 to 100 years, were systemically healthy Caucasian individuals from Russia. Around 9.7 milliliters of peripheral blood were collected from each donor into EDTA-treated Vacutainer tubes. Ficoll-Paque density-gradient centrifugation was used to isolate PBMCs, with at least 6 million obtained per sample. Trizol reagent was used to extract total RNA from the PBMCs, yielding at least 5 micrograms per sample. The percentages of naive CD45RAhigh/CD27high T cells were determined by flow cytometry on a PBMC aliquot from every donor. To prepare the library, 5' RACE was applied. The sequencer listed for this sample is Illumina HiSeq 2500. A second 7 to 11 cycle PCR used a sample-barcoded 5' primer and a J-beta primer mix. Each TCR beta cDNA molecule received a unique molecular identifier from a template-switch 5' adaptor carrying 12 random nucleotides. Each sample yielded at least 2.5 million CDR3-containing paired-end reads. First-strand cDNA synthesis was performed from all RNA using the Mint cDNA synthesis kit, with priming by a TRBC-specific oligonucleotide. All cDNA was treated with uracil-DNA glycosylase and then went through a first 18-cycle PCR with the universal primers M1SS and BC2_uni_R. On the study's bioinformatics: For normalization, 1 million high-quality reads were randomly selected from each sample, with every read carrying a distinct molecular identifier. Instead of being binned into consensus sequences, reads that shared molecular identifiers were thrown out. MiTCR, set to a Q25 quality threshold and the strictest error-elimination algorithm, was used for CDR3 identification, clonotype clustering and error correction. A nonparametric unseen species model using Euler transformation provided a lower-bound estimate of total TCR beta diversity. TCRdb applied fastp at Q25 and MiXCR to the public reads, then kept only in-frame beta chains. Each record represents a unique CDR3 protein, reported with the most common genes and DNA among its rows. The V and J calls shown here were made by TCRdb, not taken from the authors' results. This sample gives hundreds of thousands of distinct CDR3 sequences in total; about three fifths of them show up just once. Roughly 22% of the sample goes to the ten largest clones.

CDR1 ENHRY and CDR2 SYGVKD were looked up in the germline V gene. There are 14 amino acids in the CDR3, from cysteine to phenylalanine inclusive. Just the 42-base CDR3 DNA is kept, in frame starting at base 1. About this clonotype: Its target antigen remains unknown. One end of the junction fails to match germline, which may point to a read error.

This clonotype was obtained from a man younger than 45 in good health. Sequencing was done on a sample of blood. The chain was built from TRBV10-3 and TRBJ2-7, with the identity of the D gene unclear. The CDR3 protein is CVISDEERPYEQYF. The DNA reads TGTGTCATCAGTGATGAGGAACGTCCCTACGAGCAGTACTTC.